This T cell receptor (beta chain) was identified during a study of T cells in Graves' hyperthyroidism and ophthalmopathy. CDR1 is DFQATT and CDR2 is SNEGSKA in the germline V gene (reference sequence). The CDR3 has 14 amino acids. The germline V and J ends were trimmed by 6 bases and 1 base, with 15 bases remaining between them. Amplified regions were TCR beta CDR3 sequences from RNA transcripts. In the first-round RT-PCR of the TCR CDR3, the HTBI primer set was used. TCRdb processed the multiplex PCR reads anew with MiXCR; each CDR3 protein has one entry. The table shows some 460,000 distinct CDR3 sequences, with more than 15% occurring only once. In this sample, this clonotype turned up many times.

The sequence came from a woman younger than 35 with Graves' hyperthyroidism. This chain joins TRBV20-1 and TRBJ1-1; a weak D match, TRBD1 (6 bases). Specimen: blood. The CDR3 nucleotides are TGCAGTGCCCTCAAGGACAGTGCGAACACTGAAGCTTTCTTT. This sequence encodes CSALKDSANTEAFF.